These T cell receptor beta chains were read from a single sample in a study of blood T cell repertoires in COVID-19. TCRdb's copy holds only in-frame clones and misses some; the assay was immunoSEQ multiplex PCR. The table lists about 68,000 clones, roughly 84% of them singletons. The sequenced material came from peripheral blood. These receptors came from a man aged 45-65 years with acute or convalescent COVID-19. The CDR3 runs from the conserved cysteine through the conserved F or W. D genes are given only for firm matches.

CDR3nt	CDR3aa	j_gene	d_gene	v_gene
TGTGCCAGCAGCTCCCACAAGGGAGGGGGGATCGGCAATCAGCCCCAGCATTTT	CASSSHKGGGIGNQPQHF	TRBJ1-5	NA	TRBV7-9
TGTGCCAGCAGCCCAGGGACAGGGGGCAAGTTGACTAATGAAAAACTGTTTTTT	CASSPGTGGKLTNEKLFF	TRBJ1-4	TRBD1	TRBV11-2
TGTGCCAGCAGAGGGGCCGTCGGGGAAAAACTGTTTTTT	CASRGAVGEKLFF	TRBJ1-4	NA	TRBV12-3/TRBV12-4
TGCGCCAGCGGGGAGGGTAGCGGCCAAGAGACCCAGTACTTC	CASGEGSGQETQYF	TRBJ2-5	TRBD2	TRBV5-1
TGCGCCAGCAGCCCGGACAGGGGCAACGAAAAACTGTTTTTT	CASSPDRGNEKLFF	TRBJ1-4	TRBD1	TRBV5-1
TGTGCCAGCAGCCAAGTAACTAGCGGACAAGAGACCCAGTACTTC	CASSQVTSGQETQYF	TRBJ2-5	TRBD2	TRBV3-1/TRBV3-2
TGTGCCAGCAGTGAATCAGGGGGTAACTATGGCTACACCTTC	CASSESGGNYGYTF	TRBJ1-2	TRBD1	TRBV2
TGTGCCACCAGTGAAGCTAGTCAAGAGACCCAGTACTTC	CATSEASQETQYF	TRBJ2-5	NA	TRBV24-1
TGTGCCAGCAGCCCAACTCGACTACTCACCGGGGAGCTGTTTTTT	CASSPTRLLTGELFF	TRBJ2-2	NA	TRBV7-6
TGCGCCAGCAGCTTGGGGGGACAGGGACCCTACAATGAGCAGTTCTTC	CASSLGGQGPYNEQFF	TRBJ2-1	TRBD1	TRBV5-1
TGCAGTGCTAGTAGCCAAGCTAAGTCCCACAATGAGCAGTTCTTC	CSASSQAKSHNEQFF	TRBJ2-1	NA	TRBV20-1
TGCGCCAGCGGGACTACGTGGGAGACCCAGTACTTC	CASGTTWETQYF	TRBJ2-5	TRBD2	TRBV5-1
TGTGCCAGCAGCGACCCATGGACAGAGCAGTATTTT	CASSDPWTEQYF	TRBJ2-3	NA	TRBV6-5
TGTGCCAGCAGTGCCCGGGGGGGAATAGGGTACAATGAGCAGTTCTTC	CASSARGGIGYNEQFF	TRBJ2-1	TRBD2	TRBV6-2/TRBV6-3
TGTGCCAGCAGCGTAGCGGGTGCCTCTGGAAACACCATATATTTT	CASSVAGASGNTIYF	TRBJ1-3	NA	TRBV9
TGTGCCAGCAGTAAACTAAGACAGGGCTACGAGCAGTACTTC	CASSKLRQGYEQYF	TRBJ2-7	TRBD1	TRBV6-5
TGTGCCTGGCCCGGGGGATCCACCGGGGAGCTGTTTTTT	CAWPGGSTGELFF	TRBJ2-2	NA	TRBV30
TGTGCCAGCAGTAAACCGGGACAGGGGGCCCACACCTTC	CASSKPGQGAHTF	TRBJ1-2	TRBD1	TRBV6-5
TGTGCCAGCGCAAAAACACCCTCGGGACTAGCGGTGCCCACCTTAGCCAAAAACATTCAGTACTTC	CASAKTPSGLAVPTLAKNIQYF	TRBJ2-4	TRBD2	TRBV7-8
TGTGCCAGCAGTGAAGCGCTTCCAGGGGACACAGATACGCAGTATTTT	CASSEALPGDTDTQYF	TRBJ2-3	NA	TRBV2
TGCGCCAGCAGCCCAGGGGGCGCGAAGTATGGCTACACCTTC	CASSPGGAKYGYTF	TRBJ1-2	TRBD1	TRBV5-1
TGTGCCACTACAGGTCTGGTCGGGGAGCTGTTTTTT	CATTGLVGELFF	TRBJ2-2	NA	TRBV3-1/TRBV3-2
TGCGCCAGCGCCCCTCAGGCGACGAATGAAAAACTGTTTTTT	CASAPQATNEKLFF	TRBJ1-4	NA	TRBV5-1
TGTGCCAGCAGTTTCGCCAGGGGAAACACCATATATTTT	CASSFARGNTIYF	TRBJ1-3	NA	TRBV27
TGTGCCAGCAGTCCCCTGAGGACTACCACAGATACGCAGTATTTT	CASSPLRTTTDTQYF	TRBJ2-3	NA	TRBV6-5